Shown below are 24 T cell receptor beta chains from a single sample sequenced in a study of blood T cell repertoires in COVID-19. Clones were sequenced by immunoSEQ multiplex PCR, and TCRdb holds only the in-frame ones, with some missing. This table holds some 260,000 clones, 75% to 90% found once. Sequenced sample: PBMCs or T cells enriched from blood (not recorded which). The receptors come from a woman in her 30s with acute COVID-19.

The chain employs TRBV28 and TRBJ2-5; D gene unclear. From germline, CDR1 is MDHEN and CDR2 SYDVKM. Trimming pared 3 bases from V and 2 bases from J, leaving 16 bases between. CDR3 length equals 16 residues. The CDR3: CASSFSEAAPQETQYF. The CDR3 nucleotides are TGTGCCAGCAGTTTCTCCGAGGCAGCACCACAAGAGACCCAGTACTTC.

The chain has TRBV10-2 and TRBJ2-7; 13 nucleotides match TRBD2. The V gene end was trimmed by 5 bases and the J gene end by 3 bases; junction bases not matched to a gene: 13. This CDR3 is built from 18 residues. CDR1 and CDR2 (germline): WSHSY, SAAADI. CDR3 coding DNA: TGCGCCAGCAGTCAACTAGCGGGAGGGCCCTATCCCTTCTACGAGCAGTACTTC. This codes for CASSQLAGGPYPFYEQYF.

The rearrangement links TRBV7-9 to TRBJ2-1; D not resolved. CDR1 is SEHNR and CDR2 is FQNEAQ in the germline V gene (reference sequence). The CDR3 spans 14 residues. Trimming took off 5 bases at V and 5 bases at J, with 13 bases between the two ends. The CDR3 loop is CASSQNLGHNEQFF. The CDR3 nucleotides read TGTGCCAGCAGCCAGAACCTAGGCCACAATGAGCAGTTCTTC.

This clone turned up a few times. The chain employs TRBV5-4 and TRBJ1-5; D is possibly TRBD1 (5 bases). Germline V gene sequence: CDR1 SGHNT, CDR2 YYREEE (reference sequence). Trimming removed 7 bases at V and 6 bases at J, with 23 bases between. The CDR3 spans 16 residues. CDR3 sequence (DNA): TGTGCCAGCTCAATCGGGGGTAGGGGCCCGGGTCAGCCCCAGCATTTT. Encoded protein: CASSIGGRGPGQPQHF.

This chain links TRBV7-9 with TRBJ1-2; a weak D match, TRBD1 (6 bases). V was pared by 7 bases and J by 3 bases, with 15 bases between. Germline V gene lookup returns CDR1 SEHNR and CDR2 FQNEAQ (reference sequence). The CDR3 is 14 amino acids. The DNA for the CDR3 is TGTGCCAGCAACAGGGTTGAAGGTGACTATGGCTACACCTTC. Translated, it gives CASNRVEGDYGYTF.

This chain links TRBV4-3 with TRBJ2-2; 9 bases line up with TRBD2. Germline-derived CDR1 and CDR2 are LGHNA and YSLEER. J was trimmed by 5 bases and V by 0 bases; bases with no gene match: 4. The CDR3 has 16 residues. The CDR3 loop is CASSQEPSGMTGELFF. CDR3 DNA: TGCGCCAGCAGCCAAGAACCTAGCGGGATGACCGGGGAGCTGTTTTTT.

The genes are TRBV6-6 and TRBJ2-1; 7 bases are a match to TRBD2. The CDR3 is made up of 13 amino acids. With V trimmed by 6 bases and J by 8 bases, 7 bases remained unmatched. The germline CDR1 and CDR2 sequences are MNHNY and SVGAGI (reference sequence). The CDR3 region has the DNA TGTGCCAGCAGGGGTAGTGGGGGGGATGAGCAGTTCTTC. Protein sequence: CASRGSGGDEQFF.

The chain uses TRBV7-8 and TRBJ1-6, with 7 bases lining up with TRBD1. Germline CDR1 reads SGHVS; CDR2 reads FQNEAQ. V lost 5 bases and J lost 7; bases outside the gene matches: 8. The CDR3 covers 15 residues. The CDR3 region is CASSPRQGSNSPLHF. CDR3 coding DNA: TGTGCCAGCAGCCCGAGACAGGGAAGCAATTCACCCCTCCACTTT.

The rearrangement links TRBV28 to TRBJ1-1; D possibly corresponds to TRBD1 (6 bases). From germline, CDR1 is MDHEN and CDR2 SYDVKM. Trimming stripped 5 bases from V and 4 bases from J, with 23 bases between. The length of the CDR3 is 17 residues. The CDR3 loop is CASSPSSKGGRGTEAFF. In DNA, the CDR3 is TGTGCCAGCAGTCCTAGCTCTAAGGGGGGGCGTGGCACTGAAGCTTTCTTT.

The V gene is TRBV2, the J gene TRBJ2-2, with a possible D match to TRBD1 (6 bases). Germline V gene sequence: CDR1 SNHLY, CDR2 FYNNEI. With 6 bases removed from V and 2 bases from J, the gap between germline ends came to 13 bases. The CDR3 has 15 residues. The CDR3 DNA reads as TGTGCCAGCAGCAGGACAGAGACTAACACCGGGGAGCTGTTTTTT. It codes for CASSRTETNTGELFF.

The chain has TRBV14 and TRBJ2-5; 10 nucleotides match TRBD1. Germline V gene lookup returns CDR1 SGHDN and CDR2 FVKESK. The CDR3 is 15 residues long. Trimming at V came to 5 bases and at J to 2 bases, leaving 5 bases not matched to a gene. CDR3 protein: CASSLTGGGQETQYF. The CDR3 nucleotides are TGTGCCAGCAGCTTGACAGGGGGCGGACAAGAGACCCAGTACTTC.

CDR3 in amino acids: CASSLGQLETQYF. CDR3 sequence (DNA): TGTGCCAGCAGTTTAGGACAGTTGGAGACCCAGTACTTC. The V gene is TRBV28, the J gene TRBJ2-5; D might be TRBD1 (6 bases). Germline V gene lookup returns CDR1 MDHEN and CDR2 SYDVKM. Trimming shortened V by 2 bases and J by 5 bases, and 9 bases separated the two germline ends. This CDR3 spans 13 amino acids.

V and J are TRBV6-5 and TRBJ2-7; D is uncertain. Germline loops: CDR1 MNHEY, CDR2 SVGAGI. This CDR3 is 14 amino acids long. Trimming cost V 7 bases and J 1 base, with 14 bases left between them. The CDR3, as DNA: TGTGCCAGCAACGGCGGTGGTGGGTCCTACGAGCAGTACTTC. It yields the protein CASNGGGGSYEQYF.

J is TRBJ1-5 and V is TRBV5-6, with 9 positions matching TRBD1. V lost 4 bases, J lost 0 bases, and 5 bases stayed unmatched. CDR1 is SGHDT and CDR2 is YYEEEE in the germline V gene. The CDR3 length is 16 residues. The CDR3 region is CASSQDRGYSNQPQHF. The CDR3, as DNA: TGTGCCAGCAGCCAAGACAGGGGGTATAGCAATCAGCCCCAGCATTTT.

On this clone itself: The junction departs from germline at one end; a sequencing error may be responsible. This chain links TRBV7-7 with TRBJ1-3, with D tentatively TRBD1 (6 bases). Germline V lookup: CDR1 SSHAT, CDR2 FNYEAQ (reference sequence). This CDR3 has 16 residues. DNA for the CDR3: TGTGCTAGCAGCTTAGCGGGGGGGCTATCAGGAAACACCATATATTTT. Translating gives CASSLAGGLSGNTIYF.

The chain links TRBV5-1 to TRBJ2-1; 13 nucleotides line up with TRBD2. The CDR3 has 16 amino acids. J was trimmed by 1 base and V by 3 bases; bases with no gene match: 1. Germline CDR1 and CDR2: SGHRS and YFSETQ. The CDR3 DNA reads TGCGCCAGCAGCTCGGGACTAGCGGGATCCTACAATGAGCAGTTCTTC. It translates to CASSSGLAGSYNEQFF.

The genes are TRBV19 and TRBJ2-7, with TRBD1 identical over 7 bases. J was trimmed by 1 base and V by 6 bases; bases with no gene match: 6. This CDR3 has 14 amino acids. Germline CDR1 is LNHDA and CDR2 is SQIVND (reference sequence). This chain's CDR3 is CASRPPGGSYEQYF. The CDR3 coding sequence is TGTGCCAGTAGACCCCCAGGGGGATCCTACGAGCAGTACTTC.

V usage is TRBV2 and J usage is TRBJ1-5; D uncertain. The germline gives CDR1 SNHLY, CDR2 FYNNEI. This CDR3 has 14 amino acids. Trimming stripped 5 bases from V and 1 base from J, with 9 bases between. The CDR3, as DNA: TGTGCCAGCAGTCCGTCGGTCAGCAATCAGCCCCAGCATTTT. Amino acids: CASSPSVSNQPQHF.

The genes are TRBV19 and TRBJ2-1; TRBD2 is a possible D gene (6 bases). Germline assignment: CDR1 LNHDA and CDR2 SQIVND (reference sequence). CDR3 length: 13 amino acids. The V gene lost 5 bases and the J gene lost 10 bases, with 15 bases spanning the gap. CDR3 region: CASSPEEGVEQFF. CDR3 nucleotide sequence: TGTGCCAGTAGTCCAGAGGAGGGTGTGGAGCAGTTCTTC.

This chain uses TRBV13 with TRBJ2-3, with 10 bases lining up with TRBD2. Germline V gene sequence: CDR1 PRHDT, CDR2 FYEKMQ (reference sequence). V gave up 5 bases and J gave up 6 bases; unmatched junction bases: 17. The CDR3 is 18 amino acids. The CDR3 region is CASSPPSRLAGEGDTQYF. In nucleotides, the CDR3 is TGTGCCAGCAGCCCCCCATCCCGGCTAGCGGGAGAGGGGGATACGCAGTATTTT.

As for this clone: The same CDR3 arises from other DNA sequences in this sample as well. V gene TRBV12-3 or TRBV12-4 combines with J gene TRBJ1-5, with D possibly TRBD1 on 5 matching bases. CDR3 length equals 13 residues. V dropped 2 bases and J dropped 4 bases, with 6 bases sitting between them. In DNA form, the CDR3 reads TGTGCCAGCAGTTTACGGGGGAATCAGCCCCAGCATTTT. Translated: CASSLRGNQPQHF.

The V gene is TRBV11-3, the J gene TRBJ2-1, with unresolved D. Germline CDR1 is SGHNT and CDR2 is YENEEA. The CDR3 covers 14 residues. Trimming took 0 bases from V and 7 from J, leaving 10 bases between them. CDR3 amino acids: CASSLEGSRNEQFF. The CDR3 nucleotides are TGTGCCAGCAGCTTAGAGGGCAGTAGGAATGAGCAGTTCTTC.

The gene calls are TRBV7-8 and TRBJ2-1; D is unclear. Trimming left V 0 bases short and J 8 bases short, with 14 bases between. The germline gives CDR1 SGHVS, CDR2 FQNEAQ. The CDR3 has 15 amino acids. CDR3 bases: TGTGCCAGCAGCTTAGCGGTGTCTAGAGGCGATGAGCAGTTCTTC. This codes for CASSLAVSRGDEQFF.

This clone is deemed medium-sized. This sequence joins TRBV6-1 and TRBJ2-5; 9 nucleotides match TRBD2. Unmatched junction bases numbered 6, after V lost 2 bases and J lost 5 bases. Germline V gene sequence: CDR1 MNHNS, CDR2 SASEGT. CDR3 length: 15 residues. CDR3 sequence (DNA): TGTGCCAGCAGTGAAAGAGCGGGGGGCGGGGAGACCCAGTACTTC. It is translated as CASSERAGGGETQYF.